The 10 T cell receptor beta chains given below trace back to one sample, sequenced in a study of breast tumors, draining lymph nodes, adjacent tissues. MiXCR, run by TCRdb on the multiplex PCR reads, gives a single entry per CDR3 protein. Of 250,000 or so distinct CDR3 sequences in the sample, about 33% are singletons; the top ten hold roughly 1.2%. Axillary draining lymph nodes of breast cancer patients supplied the node samples. The sample was axillary lymph node tissue. These receptors were taken from a female donor with breast cancer. Some clones in this sample may be carry-over from other donors' samples.

On this clonotype itself: Just one base apart from a much larger clone, this may be a read error. In this CDR3 the conserved last residue, phenylalanine or tryptophan, is missing, so a read error is likely. The gene calls are TRBV7-2 and TRBJ2-5; 11 bases are shared with TRBD2. The CDR3 runs to 14 residues. J gave up 4 bases and V 5 bases, and 3 bases lay outside the gene matches. The germline V gene has CDR1 SGHTA and CDR2 FQGNSA. CDR3 in amino acids: CASSTGLAGETQYL. The CDR3 DNA reads as TGTGCCAGCAGCACCGGACTAGCGGGAGAGACCCAGTACCTC.

This clonotype was seen repeatedly, ten times or more. In DNA form, the CDR3 reads TGTGCCAGCAGCCAAGATTCTGGCCGGAGCTCCTATAATTCACCCCTCCACTTT. Translating gives CASSQDSGRSSYNSPLHF. This chain uses TRBV4-2 with TRBJ1-6, with unresolved D. The CDR3 covers 18 residues. CDR1 and CDR2 from the germline V gene are LGHNA and YNFKEQ. V gave up 0 bases and J gave up 0 bases, with 12 bases separating them.

This clonotype was seen repeatedly, ten times or more. This rearrangement joins TRBV7-2 to TRBJ2-7; 9 bases are a match to TRBD1. CDR3 size: 14 residues. Trimming cost V 5 bases and J 3 bases; bases outside gene matches: 5. CDR1 SGHTA and CDR2 FQGNSA come from the germline V gene. The CDR3 reads CASSIGTGRYEQYF. For the CDR3, the DNA is TGTGCCAGCAGCATCGGGACAGGGCGCTACGAGCAGTACTTC.

This clonotype was detected ten times or more. The chain couples TRBV9 to TRBJ2-1; 10 bases map to TRBD1. Germline CDR1 reads SGDLS; CDR2 reads YYNGEE. The CDR3 loop spans 17 amino acids. With V trimmed by 5 bases and J by 5 bases, 13 bases remained unmatched. The CDR3 DNA follows: TGTGCCAGCAGTGACCAGGCAACCGGGACAGGGGACAATGAGCAGTTCTTC. It codes for CASSDQATGTGDNEQFF.

The V and J genes are TRBV29-1 and TRBJ2-2; D tentatively fits TRBD1 or TRBD2 (5 bases each). The germline CDR1 and CDR2 sequences are SQVTM and ANQGSEA. This CDR3 spans 16 amino acids. The V end was cut by 3 bases, the J end by 6 bases, with 20 bases between. The DNA for the CDR3 is TGCAGCGTTGACTTTTCCTTGGGAGTAGGGGCCGGGGAGCTGTTTTTT. This encodes CSVDFSLGVGAGELFF.

The chain links TRBV4-1 to TRBJ1-5; tentatively, D is TRBD1 (6 bases). Germline V gene sequence: CDR1 MGHRA, CDR2 YSYEKL. The CDR3 extends over 16 amino acids. Trimming took off 3 bases at V and 8 bases at J, with 20 bases between the two ends. The CDR3 DNA is TGCGCCAGCAGCCAGGGGGGGGGTGGGGGCGTAAAGCCCCAGCATTTT. Translated, it gives CASSQGGGGGVKPQHF.

As concerns this clonotype: A much larger clonotype is one base distant, so this may be a read error. The chain carries TRBV11-3 and TRBJ2-1; D ambiguous. CDR3 length: 14 residues. The V end was cut by 1 base, the J end by 6 bases, with 10 bases between. CDR1 and CDR2 (germline): SGHNT, YENEEA. CDR3 DNA: TGTGCCAGCAGCTTAGGGCCTGTCTCCAATGAGCAGTTCTTC. This translates into CASSLGPVSNEQFF.

This clonotype was detected ten times or more. The V call is TRBV12-5, the J call TRBJ2-1; the match to TRBD2 covers 9 bases. V shed 6 bases and J 8 bases; nucleotides not matched to a gene: 8. The CDR3 is 14 amino acids. In germline, CDR1 is LGHNT, CDR2 FRNRAP. CDR3 nucleotides: TGTGCTAGTGGAATGGTAGCGGGAGTCTATGAGCAGTTCTTC. Protein product: CASGMVAGVYEQFF.

This clonotype occurred many times. V is TRBV20-1 and J is TRBJ1-4, with D possibly being TRBD1 (5 bases). Germline V gene lookup returns CDR1 DFQATT and CDR2 SNEGSKA (reference sequence). The CDR3 is made up of 13 amino acids. Trimming removed 3 bases from V and 8 bases from J, with 13 bases in between. For the CDR3, the DNA is TGCAGTGCTAGGTGGGGGTCCGAGGAAAAACTGTTTTTT. This gives the protein CSARWGSEEKLFF.

V is TRBV19 and J is TRBJ2-7; 8 bases map to TRBD2. J lost 4 bases, V lost 5 bases, and 19 bases had no gene match. Germline-derived CDR1 and CDR2 are LNHDA and SQIVND (reference sequence). This CDR3 has 18 residues. CDR3 in amino acids: CASSPSGGSGCLRYEQYF. The CDR3 nucleotides are TGTGCCAGTAGTCCCTCGGGGGGGTCCGGCTGCTTGAGATACGAGCAGTACTTC.